Below, 32 T cell receptor beta chains from the same sample are listed, as sequenced in a study of CD8+CD57+ T cells in acquired aplastic anemia. Template material for TCR beta VDJ and CDR3 profiling consisted of genomic DNA. TCRdb re-derived calls from the reads in MiXCR, one entry per CDR3 protein. The data show roughly 86,000 distinct CDR3 sequences, under 50% seen once. The sequencing input was sorted CD4+, CD8+, or CD8+CD57+ T cells (not recorded which) from PBMCs. Source of these receptors: a human donor in good health, serving as a control.

V usage is TRBV20-1 and J usage is TRBJ2-7; tentatively, D is TRBD2 (5 bases). V was pared by 6 bases and J by 0 bases, with 15 bases between. The CDR3 runs 14 residues. Germline V gene lookup returns CDR1 DFQATT and CDR2 SNEGSKA (reference sequence). CDR3 in amino acids: CSAYRDGSSYEQYF. The CDR3 bases are TGCAGTGCCTATCGGGATGGCAGCTCCTACGAGCAGTACTTC.

This clonotype was counted between two and nine times. The DNA is omitted, as the CDR3 cannot be located on it reliably, and the CDR3 follows TCRdb's listing. This chain links TRBV25-1 with TRBJ2-3; the table's D gene call, TRBD2, was not cross checked with the DNA. Germline-derived CDR1 and CDR2 are MGHDK and SYGVNS. The length of the CDR3 is 15 amino acids, counting both ends. The CDR3 protein is CACSASLGESDTQYF.

This clonotype was recorded many times. The chain combines TRBV2 with TRBJ2-7, with D tentatively TRBD2 (6 bases). Germline CDR1 reads SNHLY; CDR2 reads FYNNEI. V was clipped by 6 bases and J by 2 bases, with 14 bases between them. The CDR3 consists of 14 residues. The CDR3 sequence: CASRAGLGAYEQYF. DNA for the CDR3: TGTGCCAGCAGGGCGGGGCTAGGAGCCTACGAGCAGTACTTC.

This clonotype came up many times. The V and J genes are TRBV27 and TRBJ1-6; 8 bases map to TRBD1. Looked up from germline, CDR1 is MNHEY and CDR2 is SMNVEV (reference sequence). V was clipped by 6 bases and J by 5 bases; unmatched bases: 3. The CDR3 has 14 residues. The DNA of the CDR3 is TGTGCCAGCAGGATGGGACAGGATAATTCACCCCTCCACTTT. Residues: CASRMGQDNSPLHF.

V usage is TRBV25-1 and J usage is TRBJ2-3; 13 bases map to TRBD2. Germline V CDR1 and CDR2: MGHDK, SYGVNS. J lost 11 bases, V lost 2 bases, and 13 bases had no gene match. This CDR3 region has 17 residues. Written as DNA, the CDR3 is TGTGCCAGCAGTGAAGGACTAGCGGGAGTGTGGGGGGTTAGGCAGTATTTT. This translates into CASSEGLAGVWGVRQYF.

This clonotype was seen more than once but under ten times. The rearrangement uses TRBV27 and TRBJ1-5, with D unclear. The germline V gene encodes CDR1 MNHEY and CDR2 SMNVEV (reference sequence). V lost 1 base to trimming and J lost 2 bases, with 3 bases between them. The CDR3 length is 13 residues. The CDR3 DNA reads TGTGCCAGCAGTTTATGGCGCAATCAGCCCCAGCATTTT. Its translation: CASSLWRNQPQHF.

At least ten counts were recorded for this clonotype. The chain links TRBV7-8 to TRBJ2-7, with 10 bases identical to TRBD1. The CDR3 runs 16 residues. Trimming cost V 1 base and J 4 bases; bases outside gene matches: 7. Looked up from germline, CDR1 is SGHVS and CDR2 is FQNEAQ. CDR3: CASSLVGTGVSYEQYF. The CDR3 DNA follows: TGTGCCAGCAGCTTAGTTGGGACAGGGGTGAGTTACGAGCAGTACTTC.

This clonotype appeared once. The genes are TRBV7-8 and TRBJ1-2; D call uncertain. The CDR3 covers 12 residues. Trimming left V 5 bases short and J 4 bases short, with 8 bases between. Looked up from germline, CDR1 is SGHVS and CDR2 is FQNEAQ. The CDR3 here is CASSHERYGYTF. The DNA of the CDR3 is TGTGCCAGCAGCCACGAACGCTATGGCTACACCTTC.

This clonotype was counted a few times. The chain is built from TRBV24-1 and TRBJ1-1, with 10 nucleotides matching TRBD1. The germline V gene has CDR1 KGHDR and CDR2 SFDVKD. This CDR3 is 15 amino acids long. V was pared by 3 bases and J by 5 bases, with 5 bases of the junction left unmatched. CDR3 DNA: TGTGCCACCAGTGATCCCGACAGGGGGCAAACTGAAGCTTTCTTT. Amino acids: CATSDPDRGQTEAFF.

This clonotype showed up many times. The V gene is TRBV4-1, the J gene TRBJ2-7; D unresolved. Germline lookup yields CDR1 MGHRA and CDR2 YSYEKL. Between the trimmed V and J ends, which lost 3 bases and 0 bases, there was a span of 18 bases. The CDR3 is 17 residues long. CDR3 in amino acids: CASSHSRTGESSYEQYF. The CDR3 bases are TGCGCCAGCAGCCATTCCAGGACGGGTGAAAGCTCCTACGAGCAGTACTTC.

This clonotype was detected many times. The V and J genes are TRBV10-2 and TRBJ1-2; D not certain. Germline V gives CDR1 WSHSY, CDR2 SAAADI. CDR3 length: 13 residues. Trimming cost V 0 bases and J 4 bases, with 6 bases left between them. The CDR3 bases are TGCGCCAGCAGTGAGTCAGGGTTCTATGGCTACACCTTC. Translated: CASSESGFYGYTF.

The rearrangement links TRBV15 to TRBJ1-5; 7 nucleotides agree with TRBD1. Trimming removed 5 bases from V and 0 bases from J; junction bases left unmatched: 7. CDR1 LNHNV and CDR2 YYDKDF come from the germline V gene (reference sequence). The CDR3 has 16 residues. CDR3 sequence reads: CATSRRQGYSNQPQHF. The CDR3 bases are TGTGCCACCAGCCGAAGACAGGGCTATAGCAATCAGCCCCAGCATTTT. Full variable domain (rest looked up from reference TRBV15 and TRBJ1-5): DAMVIQNPRYQVTQFGKPVTLSCSQTLNHNVMYWYQQKSSQAPKLLFHYYDKDFNNEADTPDNFQSRRPNTSFCFLDIRSPGLGDTAMYLCATSRRQGYSNQPQHFGDGTRLSIL.

The rearrangement links TRBV10-1 to TRBJ2-7; no definite D call. The germline V and J ends were trimmed by 6 bases and 5 bases, with 14 bases remaining between them. The length of the CDR3 is 13 residues. CDR1 is WNHNN, CDR2 SYGVQD, per germline (reference sequence). Written as DNA, the CDR3 is TGCGCCAGCAGGGATGGAGCCCAGGACGAGCAGTACTTC. Protein: CASRDGAQDEQYF.

This clonotype was observed a single time. This chain connects TRBV6-4 to TRBJ2-3; 8 bases line up with TRBD2. With V trimmed by 5 bases and J by 5 bases, 3 bases remained unmatched. Germline-derived CDR1 and CDR2 are MRHNA and SNTAGT. This CDR3 has 13 amino acids. The CDR3 sequence is CASSSGGVDTQYF. The CDR3, as DNA: TGTGCCAGCAGTAGCGGGGGCGTAGATACGCAGTATTTT.

The rearrangement uses TRBV19 and TRBJ1-6; 7 nucleotides align to TRBD1. Germline CDR1 LNHDA, CDR2 SQIVND (reference sequence). The ends lost 3 bases at V and 7 bases at J; junction bases unmatched: 6. The CDR3 covers 15 residues. CDR3 protein: CASSMTGHRNSPLHF. CDR3 in DNA: TGTGCCAGTAGTATGACAGGGCATCGGAATTCACCCCTCCACTTT.

The rearrangement uses TRBV3-1 and TRBJ2-5; weak D call: TRBD2 (5 bases). The ends were cut back, 0 bases at V and 1 base at J, with 21 bases in the middle. Germline CDR1 LGHDT, CDR2 YNNKEL (reference sequence). The CDR3 consists of 19 residues. The DNA of the CDR3 is TGTGCCAGCAGCCAAGATTTATCCGAGGACTGGATCCTCCAAGAGACCCAGTACTTC. This sequence encodes CASSQDLSEDWILQETQYF.

The chain uses TRBV29-1 and TRBJ1-2; D remains ambiguous. The V end lost 5 bases, the J end lost 5 bases, and 12 bases lay between the germline ends. The CDR3 spans 12 residues. Germline lookup yields CDR1 SQVTM and CDR2 ANQGSEA. CDR3 in amino acids: CSVLLQDYGYTF. For the CDR3, the DNA is TGCAGCGTTCTCCTGCAGGATTATGGCTACACCTTC.

This clonotype occurred many times. The rearrangement joins TRBV7-9 to TRBJ2-7; D is ambiguous. The CDR3 extends over 12 amino acids. Trimming shortened V by 5 bases and J by 3 bases, and 8 bases separated the two germline ends. Germline assignment: CDR1 SEHNR and CDR2 FQNEAQ (reference sequence). CDR3 nucleotide sequence: TGTGCCAGCAGCCCTCAAAACTACGAGCAGTACTTC. This gives the protein CASSPQNYEQYF.

The gene calls are TRBV9 and TRBJ1-4; weak D call: TRBD1 (5 bases). This CDR3 spans 15 amino acids. CDR1 is SGDLS and CDR2 is YYNGEE in the germline V gene. V was trimmed by 6 bases and J by 8 bases, leaving 20 bases between them. CDR3 loop: CASTLWGSPGEKLFF. DNA of the CDR3: TGTGCCAGCACCCTATGGGGCTCCCCCGGGGAAAAACTGTTTTTT.

As regards this clonotype: Given a much more abundant clone one base away, this may be a read error. V gene TRBV9 combines with J gene TRBJ1-2; no firm D call. In germline, CDR1 is SGDLS, CDR2 YYNGEE. This CDR3 has 12 residues. As DNA, the CDR3 is TGTGCCTGCAGCGTAATGGAACAGGGCTACACCTTC. It is translated as CACSVMEQGYTF.

This rearrangement joins TRBV9 to TRBJ1-2, with a possible D match to TRBD1 (5 bases). Germline V CDR1 and CDR2: SGDLS, YYNGEE. The CDR3 length is 16 residues. V lost 7 bases and J lost 8, with 27 bases in between. The CDR3 DNA reads as TGTGCCAGCGGCGCAACCGGGACCCCAGGCAAGAAAGGCTACACCTTC. Protein sequence: CASGATGTPGKKGYTF.

V gene TRBV5-1 combines with J gene TRBJ2-7; D is unresolved. The CDR3 is 15 amino acids. Trimming shortened V by 1 base and J by 0 bases, and 11 bases separated the two germline ends. CDR1 is SGHRS, CDR2 YFSETQ, per germline. The CDR3 protein is CASSLLDRSSYEQYF. In DNA form, the CDR3 reads TGCGCCAGCAGCTTGCTCGACCGGAGCTCCTACGAGCAGTACTTC.

Many counts were recorded for this clonotype. V gene TRBV19 combines with J gene TRBJ1-2; 7 positions match TRBD1. The CDR3 contains 13 residues. The V gene's germline CDR1 is LNHDA and CDR2 SQIVND (reference sequence). Losses at the gene ends were 5 bases for V and 4 bases for J; bases not matched to a gene: 4. The CDR3: CASSAGTAYGYTF. CDR3 coding DNA: TGTGCCAGTAGTGCCGGGACAGCCTATGGCTACACCTTC.

The V call is TRBV7-9, the J call TRBJ2-3; D unclear. The V end was cut by 4 bases, the J end by 5 bases, with 7 bases between. The CDR3 has 12 amino acids. Germline V gene sequence: CDR1 SEHNR, CDR2 FQNEAQ (reference sequence). The CDR3 bases are TGTGCCAGCAGCTATACGATAGATACGCAGTATTTT. As protein: CASSYTIDTQYF.

This clonotype was seen repeatedly, ten times or more. V gene TRBV9 combines with J gene TRBJ2-7; D is perhaps TRBD1 or TRBD2 (6 bases each). V was shortened by 5 bases and J by 1 base, with 22 bases between the two germline ends. From germline, CDR1 is SGDLS and CDR2 YYNGEE. The CDR3 contains 17 residues. CDR3 protein: CASSANVGGFSSYEQYF. CDR3 DNA: TGTGCCAGCAGTGCAAACGTAGGGGGGTTTAGTTCCTACGAGCAGTACTTC.

To note about this clonotype: An end of the junction does not agree with germline; a read error may underlie this. V and J are TRBV12-3 or TRBV12-4 and TRBJ1-1; 8 bases map to TRBD1. The CDR3 contains 14 residues. In nucleotides, the CDR3 is TGTGCCAGCAGTTTAGAGGACAGGGAGCTTGAAACTTTCTTT. Encoded protein: CASSLEDRELETFF.

The CDR3 is CASTSFSNYGYTF. Written as DNA, the CDR3 is TGTGCCAGCACCTCGTTTTCTAACTATGGCTACACCTTC. The V gene is TRBV6-1, the J gene TRBJ1-2; D call uncertain. The CDR3 loop spans 13 amino acids. The V and J ends lost 7 bases and 0 bases respectively, with 9 bases between them. CDR1 is MNHNS and CDR2 is SASEGT in the germline V gene.

This chain links TRBV10-3 with TRBJ1-1; 7 positions agree with TRBD1. The length of the CDR3 is 13 residues. V lost 7 bases, J lost 4 bases, and 6 bases stayed unmatched. Looked up from germline, CDR1 is ENHRY and CDR2 is SYGVKD. The CDR3 coding sequence is TGTGCCATCACCCCAGGGGGGAGCACTGAAGCTTTCTTT. The encoded protein is CAITPGGSTEAFF.

This chain links TRBV11-1 with TRBJ2-1, with D possibly matching TRBD1 (6 bases). Trimming took 4 bases from V and 6 from J, leaving 13 bases between them. The CDR3 spans 14 residues. Germline V gene sequence: CDR1 SGHAT, CDR2 FQDESV (reference sequence). As DNA, the CDR3 is TGTGCCAGCAGCTCCCTCGGGACACTCAATGAGCAGTTCTTC. Its protein product is CASSSLGTLNEQFF.

J is TRBJ2-7 and V is TRBV5-4, with D perhaps assigned TRBD1 or TRBD2 (5 bases each). In germline, CDR1 is SGHNT, CDR2 YYREEE (reference sequence). The V end was cut by 4 bases, the J end by 3 bases, with 14 bases between. This CDR3 comprises 14 residues. The CDR3 sequence is CASSPTRGGYEQYF. Here the CDR3 DNA reads TGTGCCAGCAGCCCCACCCGGGGCGGCTACGAGCAGTACTTC.

This clonotype occurred many times. The chain is built from TRBV6-1 and TRBJ2-3; D unresolved. CDR3 length: 12 residues. V lost 6 bases, J lost 4 bases, and 8 bases lay in between. Germline CDR1 MNHNS, CDR2 SASEGT. This chain's CDR3 is CASSLASDTQYF. CDR3 nucleotide sequence: TGTGCCAGCAGCTTAGCCTCAGATACGCAGTATTTT.

This clonotype was detected many times. The chain links TRBV12-3 or TRBV12-4 to TRBJ2-7; 9 bases agree with TRBD1. The V segment lost 6 bases and the J segment 4 bases; nucleotides outside the gene matches: 10. The length of the CDR3 is 15 residues. This CDR3 reads CASSSPGQGHYEQYF. CDR3 nucleotides: TGTGCCAGCAGCAGTCCGGGACAGGGACATTACGAGCAGTACTTC.